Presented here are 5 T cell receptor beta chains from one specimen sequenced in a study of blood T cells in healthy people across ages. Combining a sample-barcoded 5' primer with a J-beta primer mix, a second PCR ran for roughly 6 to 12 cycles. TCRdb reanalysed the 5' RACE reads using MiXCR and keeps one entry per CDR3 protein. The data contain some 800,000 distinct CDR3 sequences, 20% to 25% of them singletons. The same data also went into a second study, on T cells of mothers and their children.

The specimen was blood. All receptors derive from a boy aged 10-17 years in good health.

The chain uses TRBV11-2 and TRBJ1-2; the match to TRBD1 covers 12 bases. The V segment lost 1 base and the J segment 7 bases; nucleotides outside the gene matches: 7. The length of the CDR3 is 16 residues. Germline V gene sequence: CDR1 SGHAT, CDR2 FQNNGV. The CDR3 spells CASSLGGTGGSFGYTF. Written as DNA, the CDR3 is TGTGCCAGCAGCTTAGGGGGGACAGGGGGCTCATTTGGCTACACCTTC.

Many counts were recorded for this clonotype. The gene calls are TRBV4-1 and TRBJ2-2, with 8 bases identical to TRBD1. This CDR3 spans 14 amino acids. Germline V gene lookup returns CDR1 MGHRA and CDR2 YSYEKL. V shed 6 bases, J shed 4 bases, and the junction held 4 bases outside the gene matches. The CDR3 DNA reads TGCGCCAGCAGACTAACAGGGGGCACCGGGGAGCTGTTTTTT. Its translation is CASRLTGGTGELFF.

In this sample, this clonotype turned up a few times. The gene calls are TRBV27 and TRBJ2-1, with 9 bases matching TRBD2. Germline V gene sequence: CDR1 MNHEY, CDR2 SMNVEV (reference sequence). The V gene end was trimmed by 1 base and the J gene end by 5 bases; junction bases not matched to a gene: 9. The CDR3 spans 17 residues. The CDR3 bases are TGTGCCAGCAGTTTATGGACCGGGACTAGCAGAAACAATGAGCAGTTCTTC. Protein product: CASSLWTGTSRNNEQFF.

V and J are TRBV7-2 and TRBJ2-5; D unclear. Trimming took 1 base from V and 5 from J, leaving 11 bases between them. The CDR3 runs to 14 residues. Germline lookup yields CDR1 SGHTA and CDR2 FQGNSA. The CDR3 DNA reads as TGTGCCAGCAGCTTAGATAAGTTAAGGGAGACCCAGTACTTC. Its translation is CASSLDKLRETQYF.

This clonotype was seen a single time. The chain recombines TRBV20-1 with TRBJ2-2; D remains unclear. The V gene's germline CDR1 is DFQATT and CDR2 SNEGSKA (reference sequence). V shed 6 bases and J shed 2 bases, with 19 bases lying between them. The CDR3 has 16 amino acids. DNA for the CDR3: TGCAGTGCCAGCCCCCGAATGGGTGGTAACACCGGGGAGCTGTTTTTT. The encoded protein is CSASPRMGGNTGELFF.